The 32 T cell receptor beta chains reported below all come from one sample, sequenced in a study of blood T cell repertoires in COVID-19. TCRdb keeps only in-frame clones here, not all; method: immunoSEQ multiplex PCR. This sample has around 200,000 clones, with 85% to 90% found just once. The source material was peripheral blood. These receptors all come from a woman between 45 and 65 years old with acute or convalescent COVID-19.

This clone occurred once. The chain is built from TRBV12-3 or TRBV12-4 and TRBJ1-2; TRBD1 is a possible D gene (5 bases). V gave up 5 bases and J gave up 8 bases, with 15 bases separating them. This CDR3 is built from 13 residues. The CDR3 here is CASSDQGSGGYTF. The CDR3, as DNA: TGTGCCAGCAGTGATCAGGGCTCGGGCGGCTACACCTTC.

This clone was picked up one time. The genes are TRBV7-2 and TRBJ1-4; D gene uncertain. Between the trimmed V and J ends, which lost 5 bases and 11 bases, there was a span of 21 bases. There are 15 residues in the CDR3. Germline V gene data show CDR1 as SGHTA and CDR2 as FQGNSA. CDR3 amino acids: CASSPGGQIGRKLFF. The CDR3 DNA sequence: TGTGCCAGCAGCCCCGGCGGGCAAATCGGTAGGAAACTGTTTTTT.

This chain uses TRBV4-3 with TRBJ2-1; 8 bases align to TRBD2. The CDR3 consists of 16 residues. With V trimmed by 0 bases and J by 7 bases, 8 bases remained unmatched. CDR1 and CDR2 from the germline V gene are LGHNA and YSLEER. The CDR3 loop is CASSQDGQREWNEQFF. DNA for the CDR3: TGCGCCAGCAGCCAAGATGGGCAGCGGGAGTGGAATGAGCAGTTCTTC.

The chain combines TRBV5-4 with TRBJ2-5, with 14 positions matching TRBD2. The germline V gene encodes CDR1 SGHNT and CDR2 YYREEE (reference sequence). The V gene end was trimmed by 4 bases and the J gene end by 2 bases; junction bases not matched to a gene: 4. This CDR3 contains 16 residues. CDR3 sequence: CASSRTSGGFQETQYF. In DNA form, the CDR3 reads TGTGCCAGCAGCCGGACTAGCGGGGGGTTTCAAGAGACCCAGTACTTC.

The chain employs TRBV7-9 and TRBJ1-2, with D tentatively TRBD1 (6 bases). V was shortened by 5 bases and J by 4 bases, with 14 bases between the two germline ends. Germline V lookup: CDR1 SEHNR, CDR2 FQNEAQ (reference sequence). This CDR3 spans 14 amino acids. CDR3 nucleotides: TGTGCCAGCAGCCCCGCCACCAGGGGCTATGGCTACACCTTC. It is translated as CASSPATRGYGYTF.

J is TRBJ1-2 and V is TRBV4-2; 9 bases agree with TRBD1. The CDR3 consists of 15 residues. V lost 0 bases, J lost 4 bases, and 3 bases stayed unmatched. CDR1 and CDR2 (germline): LGHNA, YNFKEQ. CDR3 amino acids: CASSQDTTGGYGYTF. The CDR3 coding sequence is TGTGCCAGCAGCCAAGATACGACAGGGGGCTATGGCTACACCTTC.

The chain's CDR3 is CASSLEGQGFHGYTF. CDR3 bases: TGTGCCAGCAGCTTAGAGGGACAGGGTTTTCATGGCTACACCTTC. The chain recombines TRBV7-9 with TRBJ1-2; 9 bases line up with TRBD1. The germline gives CDR1 SEHNR, CDR2 FQNEAQ (reference sequence). The J segment lost 6 bases and the V segment lost 1 base, leaving 6 bases of the junction unmatched. This CDR3 is 15 amino acids long.

The genes are TRBV6-2 or TRBV6-3 and TRBJ1-5, with D possibly TRBD1 on 6 matching bases. The CDR3 loop spans 16 amino acids. The germline CDR1 and CDR2 sequences are MNHEY and SVGEGT. Trimming shortened V by 2 bases and J by 5 bases, and 16 bases separated the two germline ends. CDR3 bases: TGTGCCAGCAGTTACCATGCGGGGGCGCGCGATCAGCCCCAGCATTTT. As protein: CASSYHAGARDQPQHF.

The V call is TRBV9, the J call TRBJ1-4; D may be TRBD1 (5 bases). Germline V gene sequence: CDR1 SGDLS, CDR2 YYNGEE. CDR3 length: 16 residues. Trimming shortened V by 3 bases and J by 8 bases, and 20 bases separated the two germline ends. This CDR3 reads CASSARSGGNLEKLFF. CDR3 nucleotide sequence: TGTGCCAGCAGCGCGCGGTCCGGGGGTAATTTGGAAAAACTGTTTTTT.

V is TRBV3-1 (or the pseudogene TRBV3-2) and J is TRBJ2-1; 14 bases agree with TRBD2. Germline CDR1 is LGHDT and CDR2 is YNNKEL (reference sequence). The V segment lost 0 bases and the J segment 6 bases; nucleotides outside the gene matches: 7. This CDR3 has 18 residues. DNA of the CDR3: TGTGCCAGCAGCCAAGAGATCCCGGGACTAGCGGGAGCCAATGAGCAGTTCTTC. It specifies CASSQEIPGLAGANEQFF.

This chain connects TRBV15 to TRBJ1-1, with 7 bases identical to TRBD1. Germline values: CDR1 LNHNV, CDR2 YYDKDF (reference sequence). Trimming at V came to 5 bases and at J to 0 bases, leaving 9 bases not matched to a gene. This CDR3 has 16 residues. CDR3 residues: CATSPGDSLMNTEAFF. In nucleotides, the CDR3 is TGTGCCACCAGCCCAGGGGACAGCCTCATGAACACTGAAGCTTTCTTT.

The genes are TRBV3-1 (or the pseudogene TRBV3-2) and TRBJ1-4; TRBD1 might be the D (5 bases). The CDR3 sequence is 13 residues long. Deletions cut 2 bases from V and 8 bases from J, with 9 bases between. Germline CDR1 LGHDT, CDR2 YNNKEL (reference sequence). CDR3 coding DNA: TGTGCCAGCAGCCAACGCAGGGCGGAAAAACTGTTTTTT. Translating gives CASSQRRAEKLFF.

J is TRBJ2-1 and V is TRBV5-1; perhaps TRBD2 as D (6 bases). Trimming stripped 0 bases from V and 8 bases from J, with 9 bases between. The CDR3 is 13 residues long. Germline V gives CDR1 SGHRS, CDR2 YFSETQ. This chain's CDR3 is CASSLVWGDEQFF. The CDR3 DNA sequence: TGCGCCAGCAGCTTGGTTTGGGGGGATGAGCAGTTCTTC.

The rearrangement links TRBV30 to TRBJ2-1; 11 nucleotides line up with TRBD1. The V gene's germline CDR1 is GTSNPN and CDR2 SVGIG (reference sequence). J gave up 9 bases and V 3 bases, and 7 bases lay outside the gene matches. There are 14 residues in the CDR3. The CDR3 reads CAWSRDRGVTEQFF. CDR3 nucleotides: TGTGCCTGGAGCCGGGACAGGGGGGTCACTGAGCAGTTCTTC.

The chain links TRBV19 to TRBJ1-1; the D is unclear. The CDR3 totals 15 residues. V lost 5 bases to trimming and J lost 0 bases, with 13 bases between them. CDR1 LNHDA and CDR2 SQIVND come from the germline V gene (reference sequence). Here the CDR3 DNA reads TGTGCCAGTAGTTCCCGGGTAGGTGTGAACACTGAAGCTTTCTTT. Translation: CASSSRVGVNTEAFF.

The V call is TRBV3-1 (or the pseudogene TRBV3-2), the J call TRBJ2-1; no reliable D call. With 4 bases removed from V and 8 bases from J, the gap between germline ends came to 15 bases. The CDR3 extends over 14 amino acids. Germline values: CDR1 LGHDT, CDR2 YNNKEL (reference sequence). This CDR3 reads CASSPLAGLHEQFF. CDR3 sequence (DNA): TGTGCCAGCAGCCCCCTGGCTGGTTTGCATGAGCAGTTCTTC.

This clone has just one count. V usage is TRBV7-9 and J usage is TRBJ2-3; D ambiguous. The germline V gene has CDR1 SEHNR and CDR2 FQNEAQ (reference sequence). V was trimmed by 5 bases and J by 3 bases, leaving 9 bases between them. The CDR3 contains 13 residues. CDR3 residues: CASSETPTDTQYF. The CDR3 DNA is TGTGCCAGCAGCGAGACTCCAACAGATACGCAGTATTTT.

The V gene is TRBV7-2, the J gene TRBJ1-5, with TRBD1 matching over 9 bases. Per germline, CDR1 SGHTA and CDR2 FQGNSA. The CDR3 runs 16 residues. J was trimmed by 2 bases and V by 1 base; bases with no gene match: 3. CDR3 sequence: CASSLEGTGRNQPQHF. The CDR3, as DNA: TGTGCCAGCAGCTTAGAGGGGACAGGGCGCAATCAGCCCCAGCATTTT.

This rearrangement joins TRBV24-1 to TRBJ1-2, with a weak D call TRBD1 (6 bases). This CDR3 region has 13 residues. The germline V gene encodes CDR1 KGHDR and CDR2 SFDVKD. Trimming removed 8 bases at V and 2 bases at J, with 11 bases between. For the CDR3, the DNA is TGTGCCACCAATTCAGGGGACAACTATGGCTACACCTTC. Protein sequence: CATNSGDNYGYTF.

The CDR3 DNA reads as TGTGCCACCAGTGATTCCGGGACATACCAGCCCCAGCATTTT. Amino acids: CATSDSGTYQPQHF. The chain employs TRBV24-1 and TRBJ1-5; D might be TRBD1 (6 bases). This CDR3 contains 14 residues. Germline V gene lookup returns CDR1 KGHDR and CDR2 SFDVKD. The ends were cut back, 2 bases at V and 7 bases at J, with 11 bases in the middle.

The rearrangement joins TRBV27 to TRBJ1-2, with 8 bases fitting TRBD1. Germline V gene data show CDR1 as MNHEY and CDR2 as SMNVEV (reference sequence). The length of the CDR3 is 16 residues. V shed 5 bases and J 3 bases; nucleotides not matched to a gene: 11. The CDR3 DNA sequence: TGTGCCAGCAGTCGACAGGGGATTAATGGGGACTATGGCTACACCTTC. The encoded protein is CASSRQGINGDYGYTF.

The V call is TRBV4-3, the J call TRBJ2-7; TRBD2 matches at 7 bases. CDR1 and CDR2 from the germline V gene are LGHNA and YSLEER. J gave up 6 bases and V 1 base, and 6 bases lay outside the gene matches. The CDR3 totals 14 residues. The CDR3, as DNA: TGCGCCAGCAGCCAAGTGGGCGGGAGTGGCGAGCAGTACTTC. Its translation: CASSQVGGSGEQYF.

This clone occurred once. The J gene is TRBJ1-2, the V gene TRBV19; the D gene is possibly TRBD1 (6 bases). V dropped 11 bases and J dropped 5 bases, with 24 bases sitting between them. The germline gives CDR1 LNHDA, CDR2 SQIVND (reference sequence). This CDR3 is built from 15 residues. The CDR3 DNA reads as TGTGCCTCCAGAATCCCACTACAGGGACCATATGGCTACACCTTC. Its translation is CASRIPLQGPYGYTF.

V gene TRBV6-5 combines with J gene TRBJ2-3; D call uncertain. Per the germline V gene, CDR1 is MNHEY and CDR2 is SVGAGI. Trimming removed 7 bases at V and 1 base at J, with 9 bases between. CDR3 size: 13 residues. This CDR3 reads CASTADGTDTQYF. The CDR3 nucleotides are TGTGCCAGCACCGCGGATGGCACAGATACGCAGTATTTT.

The chain uses TRBV5-1 and TRBJ2-5; 9 bases map to TRBD1. V shed 4 bases and J 2 bases; nucleotides not matched to a gene: 9. Germline V lookup: CDR1 SGHRS, CDR2 YFSETQ. The CDR3 is 16 amino acids. The CDR3 reads CASSPPGTGRQETQYF. The CDR3 DNA follows: TGCGCCAGCAGCCCCCCCGGGACAGGGAGGCAAGAGACCCAGTACTTC.

This clone was counted a few times. The chain couples TRBV5-1 to TRBJ2-5; possibly TRBD2 for D (6 bases). The CDR3 is 17 amino acids. The V gene lost 1 base and the J gene lost 5 bases, with 21 bases spanning the gap. Germline V CDR1 and CDR2: SGHRS, YFSETQ. The CDR3 DNA is TGCGCCAGCAGCTTGTCTGCTAGCGCTTCGGGTAGGGAGACCCAGTACTTC. This translates into CASSLSASASGRETQYF.

The rearrangement uses TRBV24-1 and TRBJ1-2, with TRBD1 identical over 7 bases. CDR3 length equals 15 residues. Germline V gene data show CDR1 as KGHDR and CDR2 as SFDVKD. V lost 5 bases and J lost 5; bases outside the gene matches: 10. CDR3 loop: CATSGRTGQLYGYTF. DNA for the CDR3: TGTGCCACCAGTGGACGCACGGGACAGCTTTATGGCTACACCTTC.

The rearrangement uses TRBV19 and TRBJ1-3, with D possibly matching TRBD1 (6 bases). Trimming cost V 3 bases and J 0 bases, with 9 bases left between them. The CDR3 runs 15 residues. Germline CDR1 and CDR2: LNHDA and SQIVND (reference sequence). The CDR3 DNA reads as TGTGCCAGTAGTATTGGACAGAGCTCTGGAAACACCATATATTTT. Translating gives CASSIGQSSGNTIYF. The full variable domain, rest sourced from reference TRBV19 and TRBJ1-3, is DGGITQSPKYLFRKEGQNVTLSCEQNLNHDAMYWYRQDPGQGLRLIYYSQIVNDFQKGDIAEGYSVSREKKESFPLTVTSAQKNPTAFYLCASSIGQSSGNTIYFGEGSWLTVV.

V and J are TRBV6-5 and TRBJ2-3; D is perhaps TRBD2 (5 bases). This CDR3 has 14 residues. Trimming left V 2 bases short and J 4 bases short, with 10 bases between. Germline CDR1 and CDR2: MNHEY and SVGAGI. The CDR3 region is CASSYSLAADTQYF. The CDR3 DNA sequence: TGTGCCAGCAGTTACAGTCTAGCCGCAGATACGCAGTATTTT.

DNA for the CDR3: TGTGCCAGCTGGACAGGGAAGGCCTACACCTTC. This translates into CASWTGKAYTF. The genes are TRBV2 and TRBJ1-2; 8 bases match TRBD1. Germline-derived CDR1 and CDR2 are SNHLY and FYNNEI. V lost 8 bases to trimming and J lost 10 bases; unmatched junction nucleotides: 6. The CDR3 covers 11 residues.

This clone has a handful of counts. Other DNA sequences in the same sample also yield this CDR3. This chain connects TRBV5-4 to TRBJ2-7, with 7 bases fitting TRBD2. J was trimmed by 2 bases and V by 0 bases; bases with no gene match: 2. Germline lookup yields CDR1 SGHNT and CDR2 YYREEE (reference sequence). The CDR3 contains 14 residues. In nucleotides, the CDR3 is TGTGCCAGCAGCTTGGGGACTAGGACCTACGAGCAGTACTTC. This codes for CASSLGTRTYEQYF.

This clone was seen only a few times. The chain recombines TRBV5-6 with TRBJ2-7; 9 nucleotides match TRBD1. The CDR3 is 16 residues long. After removal of 4 bases from V and 4 bases from J, the junction contained 12 bases not matched to a gene. Germline V gene data show CDR1 as SGHDT and CDR2 as YYEEEE. The CDR3 sequence: CASSILPGQGVYEQYF. CDR3 nucleotides: TGTGCCAGCAGCATCTTACCGGGACAGGGAGTTTACGAGCAGTACTTC.